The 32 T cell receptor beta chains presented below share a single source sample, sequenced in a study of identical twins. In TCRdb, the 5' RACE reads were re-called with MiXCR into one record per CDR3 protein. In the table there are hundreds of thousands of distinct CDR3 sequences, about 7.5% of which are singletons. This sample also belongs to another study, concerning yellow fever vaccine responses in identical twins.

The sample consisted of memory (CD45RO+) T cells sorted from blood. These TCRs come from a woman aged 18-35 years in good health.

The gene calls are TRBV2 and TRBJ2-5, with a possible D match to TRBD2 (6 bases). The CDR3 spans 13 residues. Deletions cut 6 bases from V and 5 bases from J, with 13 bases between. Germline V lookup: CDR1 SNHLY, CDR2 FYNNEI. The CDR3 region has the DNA TGTGCCAGCAGGAGGGGACTCCCGGAGACCCAGTACTTC. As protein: CASRRGLPETQYF. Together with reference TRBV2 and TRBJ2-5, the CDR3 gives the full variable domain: EPEVTQTPSHQVTQMGQEVILRCVPISNHLYFYWYRQILGQKVEFLVSFYNNEISEKSEIFDDQFSVERPDGSNFTLKIRSTKLEDSAMYFCASRRGLPETQYFGPGTRLLVL.

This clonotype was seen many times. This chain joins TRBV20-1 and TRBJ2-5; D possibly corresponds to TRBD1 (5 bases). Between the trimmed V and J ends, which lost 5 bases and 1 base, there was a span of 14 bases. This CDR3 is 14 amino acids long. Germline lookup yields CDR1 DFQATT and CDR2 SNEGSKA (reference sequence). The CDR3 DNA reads TGCAGTGCTCAGTGGCAGGGAATCCAAGAGACCCAGTACTTC. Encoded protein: CSAQWQGIQETQYF.

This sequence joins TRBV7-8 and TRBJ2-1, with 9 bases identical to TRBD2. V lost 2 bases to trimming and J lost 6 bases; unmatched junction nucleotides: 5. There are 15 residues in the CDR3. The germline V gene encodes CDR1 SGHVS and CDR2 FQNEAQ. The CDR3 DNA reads TGTGCCAGCAGCTTACTAGCGGGGATAGCCAATGAGCAGTTCTTC. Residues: CASSLLAGIANEQFF. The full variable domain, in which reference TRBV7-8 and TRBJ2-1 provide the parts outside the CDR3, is GAGVSQSPRYKVAKRGQDVALRCDPISGHVSLFWYQQALGQGPEFLTYFQNEAQLDKSGLPSDRFFAERPEGSVSTLKIQRTQQEDSAVYLCASSLLAGIANEQFFGPGTRLTVL.

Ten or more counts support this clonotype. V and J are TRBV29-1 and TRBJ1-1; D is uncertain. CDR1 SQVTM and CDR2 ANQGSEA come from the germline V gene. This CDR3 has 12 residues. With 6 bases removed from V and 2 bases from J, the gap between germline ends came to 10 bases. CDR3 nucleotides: TGCAGCGTAGATACCGCAAACACTGAAGCTTTCTTT. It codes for CSVDTANTEAFF.

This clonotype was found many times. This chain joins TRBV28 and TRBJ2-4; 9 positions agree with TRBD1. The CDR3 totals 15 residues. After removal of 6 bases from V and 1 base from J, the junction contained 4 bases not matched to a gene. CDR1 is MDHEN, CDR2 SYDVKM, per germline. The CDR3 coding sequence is TGTGCCAGCAGGGGACAGGGTTTGGCCAAAAACATTCAGTACTTC. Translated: CASRGQGLAKNIQYF.

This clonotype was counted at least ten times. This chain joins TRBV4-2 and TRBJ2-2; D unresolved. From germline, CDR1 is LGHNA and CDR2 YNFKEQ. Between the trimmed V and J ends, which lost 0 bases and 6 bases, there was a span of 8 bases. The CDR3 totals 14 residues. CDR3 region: CASSQEGTPGELFF. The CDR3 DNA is TGTGCCAGCAGCCAAGAGGGAACACCCGGGGAGCTGTTTTTT.

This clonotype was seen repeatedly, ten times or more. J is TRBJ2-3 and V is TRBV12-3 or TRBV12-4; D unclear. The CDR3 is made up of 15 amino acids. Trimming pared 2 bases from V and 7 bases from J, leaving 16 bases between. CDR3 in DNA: TGTGCCAGCAGTTTATCCCAAGCAAATTATCATACGCAGTATTTT. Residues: CASSLSQANYHTQYF.

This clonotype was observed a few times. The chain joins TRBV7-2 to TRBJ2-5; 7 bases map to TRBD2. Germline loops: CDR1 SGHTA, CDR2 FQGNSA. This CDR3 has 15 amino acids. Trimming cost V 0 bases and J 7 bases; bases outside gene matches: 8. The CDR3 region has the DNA TGTGCCAGCAGCTTAGCGGTTCTGGGGGGGGGGACCCAGTACTTC. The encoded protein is CASSLAVLGGGTQYF.

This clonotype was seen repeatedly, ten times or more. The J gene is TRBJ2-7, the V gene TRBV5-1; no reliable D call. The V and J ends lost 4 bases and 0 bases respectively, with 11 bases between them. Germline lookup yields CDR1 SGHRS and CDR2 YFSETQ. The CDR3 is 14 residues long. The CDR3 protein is CASSVQALSYEQYF. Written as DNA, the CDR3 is TGCGCCAGCAGCGTCCAGGCTCTCTCCTACGAGCAGTACTTC. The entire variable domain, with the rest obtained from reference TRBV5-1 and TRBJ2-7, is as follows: KAGVTQTPRYLIKTRGQQVTLSCSPISGHRSVSWYQQTPGQGLQFLFEYFSETQRNKGNFPGRFSGRQFSNSRSEMNVSTLELGDSALYLCASSVQALSYEQYFGPGTRLTVT.

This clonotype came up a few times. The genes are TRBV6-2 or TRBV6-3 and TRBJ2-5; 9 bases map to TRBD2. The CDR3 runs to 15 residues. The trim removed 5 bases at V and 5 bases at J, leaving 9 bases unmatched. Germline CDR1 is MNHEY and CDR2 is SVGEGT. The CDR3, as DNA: TGTGCCAGCAGTCTCTTAGCGGGAGTCGGGGAGACCCAGTACTTC. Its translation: CASSLLAGVGETQYF.

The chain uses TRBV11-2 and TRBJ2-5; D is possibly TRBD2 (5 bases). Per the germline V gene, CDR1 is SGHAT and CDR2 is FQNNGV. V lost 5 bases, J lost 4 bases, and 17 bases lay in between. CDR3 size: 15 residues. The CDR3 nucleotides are TGTGCCAGCAGCATAACCCCAGACTACCGAGAGACCCAGTACTTC. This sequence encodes CASSITPDYRETQYF. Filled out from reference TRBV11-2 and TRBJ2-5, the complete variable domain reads EAGVAQSPRYKIIEKRQSVAFWCNPISGHATLYWYQQILGQGPKLLIQFQNNGVVDDSQLPKDRFSAERLKGVDSTLKIQPAKLEDSAVYLCASSITPDYRETQYFGPGTRLLVL.

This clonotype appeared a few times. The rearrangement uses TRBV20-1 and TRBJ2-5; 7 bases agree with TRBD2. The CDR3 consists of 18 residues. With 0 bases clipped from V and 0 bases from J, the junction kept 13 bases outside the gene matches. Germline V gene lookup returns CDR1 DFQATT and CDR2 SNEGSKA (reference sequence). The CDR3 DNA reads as TGCAGTGCTAGAGATTCGCGGGAGCTCATCCAGTACCAAGAGACCCAGTACTTC. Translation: CSARDSRELIQYQETQYF.

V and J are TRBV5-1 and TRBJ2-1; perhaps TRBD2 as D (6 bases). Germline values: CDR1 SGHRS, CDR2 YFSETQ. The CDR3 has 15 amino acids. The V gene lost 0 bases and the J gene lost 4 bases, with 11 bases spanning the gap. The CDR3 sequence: CASSLVGTSYNEQFF. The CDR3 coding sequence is TGCGCCAGCAGCTTGGTGGGGACTTCTTACAATGAGCAGTTCTTC.

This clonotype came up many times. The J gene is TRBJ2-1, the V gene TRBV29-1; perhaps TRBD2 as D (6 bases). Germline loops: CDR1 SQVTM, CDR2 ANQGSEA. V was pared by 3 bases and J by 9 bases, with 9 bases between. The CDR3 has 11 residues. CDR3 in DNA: TGCAGCGTTGACGGGGGTATTGAGCAGTTCTTC. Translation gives CSVDGGIEQFF.

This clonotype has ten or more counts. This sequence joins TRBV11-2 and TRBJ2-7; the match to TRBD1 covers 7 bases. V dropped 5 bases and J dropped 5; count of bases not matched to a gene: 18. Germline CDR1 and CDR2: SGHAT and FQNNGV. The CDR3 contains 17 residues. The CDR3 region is CASSPRTGLISPHEQYF. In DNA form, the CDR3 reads TGTGCCAGCAGCCCGAGGACAGGACTGATTTCTCCCCACGAGCAGTACTTC.

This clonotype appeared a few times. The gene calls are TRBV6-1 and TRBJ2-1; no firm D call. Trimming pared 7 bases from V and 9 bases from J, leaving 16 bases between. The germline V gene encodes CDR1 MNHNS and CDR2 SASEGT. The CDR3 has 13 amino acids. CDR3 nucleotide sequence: TGTGCCAGCAAAAGGGCTCCGAATAGTGAGCAGTTCTTC. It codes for CASKRAPNSEQFF.

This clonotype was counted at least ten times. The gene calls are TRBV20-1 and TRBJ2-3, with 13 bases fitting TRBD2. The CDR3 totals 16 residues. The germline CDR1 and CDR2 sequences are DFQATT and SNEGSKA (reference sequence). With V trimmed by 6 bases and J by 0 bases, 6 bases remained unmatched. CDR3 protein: CSAPLAGGASTDTQYF. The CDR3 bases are TGCAGTGCCCCACTAGCGGGGGGGGCTAGCACAGATACGCAGTATTTT.

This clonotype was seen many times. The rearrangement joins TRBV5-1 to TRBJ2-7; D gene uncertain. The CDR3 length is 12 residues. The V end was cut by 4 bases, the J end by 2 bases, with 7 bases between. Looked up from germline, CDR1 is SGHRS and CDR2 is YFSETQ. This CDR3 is CASSARAYEQYF. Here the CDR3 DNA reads TGCGCCAGCAGCGCCCGGGCCTACGAGCAGTACTTC.

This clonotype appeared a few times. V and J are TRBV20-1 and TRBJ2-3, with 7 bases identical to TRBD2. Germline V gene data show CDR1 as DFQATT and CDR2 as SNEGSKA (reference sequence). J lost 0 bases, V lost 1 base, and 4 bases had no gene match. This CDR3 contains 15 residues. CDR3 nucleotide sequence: TGCAGTGCTAGAGCCGGGACTACCAGCACAGATACGCAGTATTTT. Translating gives CSARAGTTSTDTQYF.

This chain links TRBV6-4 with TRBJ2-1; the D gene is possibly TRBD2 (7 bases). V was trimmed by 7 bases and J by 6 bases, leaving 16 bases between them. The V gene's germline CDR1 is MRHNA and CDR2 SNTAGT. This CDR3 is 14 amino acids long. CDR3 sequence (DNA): TGTGCCAGCACTGGGGGGGGCCGGTCCAATGAGCAGTTCTTC. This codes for CASTGGGRSNEQFF.

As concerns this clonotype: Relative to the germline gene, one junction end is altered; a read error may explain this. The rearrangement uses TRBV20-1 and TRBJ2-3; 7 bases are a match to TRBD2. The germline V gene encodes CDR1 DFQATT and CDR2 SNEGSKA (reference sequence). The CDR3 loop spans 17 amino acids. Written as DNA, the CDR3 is TGCTGTGCTAGAGATTTCTTGTCTCGGGAGGGCACAGATACGCAGTATTTT. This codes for CCARDFLSREGTDTQYF.

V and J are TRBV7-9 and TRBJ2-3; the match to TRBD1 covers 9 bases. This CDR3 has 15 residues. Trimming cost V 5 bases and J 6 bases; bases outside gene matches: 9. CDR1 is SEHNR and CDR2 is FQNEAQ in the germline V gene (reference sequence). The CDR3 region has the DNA TGTGCCAGCAGCGCCGGGACAGGGCGCCGGGATACGCAGTATTTT. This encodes CASSAGTGRRDTQYF.

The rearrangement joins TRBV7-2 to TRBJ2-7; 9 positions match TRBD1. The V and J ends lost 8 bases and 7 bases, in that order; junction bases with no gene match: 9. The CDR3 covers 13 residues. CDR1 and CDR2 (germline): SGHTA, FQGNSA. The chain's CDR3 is CASRQTGGNEQYF. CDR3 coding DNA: TGTGCCAGCCGTCAGACAGGGGGAAATGAGCAGTACTTC.

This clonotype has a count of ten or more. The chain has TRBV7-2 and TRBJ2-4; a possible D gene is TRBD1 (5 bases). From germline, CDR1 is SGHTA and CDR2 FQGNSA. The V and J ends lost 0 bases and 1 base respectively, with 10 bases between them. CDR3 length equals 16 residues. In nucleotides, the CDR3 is TGTGCCAGCAGCTTAGCTTGGCAGGGCGCCAAAAACATTCAGTACTTC. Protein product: CASSLAWQGAKNIQYF.

This CDR3 is CASSWTTSTDTQYF. As DNA, the CDR3 is TGTGCCAGCAGTTGGACTACTAGCACAGATACGCAGTATTTT. The chain combines TRBV27 with TRBJ2-3, with D possibly being TRBD2 (6 bases). V lost 4 bases to trimming and J lost 0 bases, with 8 bases between them. The CDR3 length is 14 residues. Germline assignment: CDR1 MNHEY and CDR2 SMNVEV (reference sequence).

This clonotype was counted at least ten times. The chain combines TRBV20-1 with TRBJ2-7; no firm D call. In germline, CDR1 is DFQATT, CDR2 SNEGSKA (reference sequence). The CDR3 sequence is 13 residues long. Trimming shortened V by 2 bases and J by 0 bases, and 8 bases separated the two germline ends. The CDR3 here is CSARFPSSYEQYF. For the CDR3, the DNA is TGCAGTGCTAGATTCCCAAGCTCCTACGAGCAGTACTTC.

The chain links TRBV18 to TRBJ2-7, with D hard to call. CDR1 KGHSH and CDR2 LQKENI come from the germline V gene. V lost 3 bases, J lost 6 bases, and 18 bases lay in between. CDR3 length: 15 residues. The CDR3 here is CASSPIRGDLGEQYF. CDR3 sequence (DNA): TGTGCCAGCTCACCCATTAGAGGAGACCTGGGCGAGCAGTACTTC.

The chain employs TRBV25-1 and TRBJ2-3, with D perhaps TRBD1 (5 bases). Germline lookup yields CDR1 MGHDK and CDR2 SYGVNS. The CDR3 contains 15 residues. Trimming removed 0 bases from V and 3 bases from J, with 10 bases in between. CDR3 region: CASSEYSGWTDTQYF. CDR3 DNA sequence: TGTGCCAGCAGTGAATACTCAGGGTGGACAGATACGCAGTATTTT.

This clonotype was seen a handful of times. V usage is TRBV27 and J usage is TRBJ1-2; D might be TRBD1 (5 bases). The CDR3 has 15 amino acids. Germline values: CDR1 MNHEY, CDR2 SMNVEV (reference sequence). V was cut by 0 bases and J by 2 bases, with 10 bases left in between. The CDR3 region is CASSLSGVRNYGYTF. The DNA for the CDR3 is TGTGCCAGCAGTTTATCGGGGGTAAGGAACTATGGCTACACCTTC.

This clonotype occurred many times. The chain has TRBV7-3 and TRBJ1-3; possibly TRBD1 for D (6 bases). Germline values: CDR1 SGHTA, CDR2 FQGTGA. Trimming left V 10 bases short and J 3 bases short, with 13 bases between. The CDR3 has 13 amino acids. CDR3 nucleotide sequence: TGTGCCACCCCGAGGACAGTTGGAAACACCATATATTTT. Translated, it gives CATPRTVGNTIYF.

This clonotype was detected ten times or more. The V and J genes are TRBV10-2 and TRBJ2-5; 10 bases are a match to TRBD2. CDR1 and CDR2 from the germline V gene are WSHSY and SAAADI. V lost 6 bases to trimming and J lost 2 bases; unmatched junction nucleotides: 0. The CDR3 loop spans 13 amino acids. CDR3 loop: CASRLAGQETQYF. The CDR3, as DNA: TGCGCCAGCAGACTAGCGGGGCAAGAGACCCAGTACTTC.

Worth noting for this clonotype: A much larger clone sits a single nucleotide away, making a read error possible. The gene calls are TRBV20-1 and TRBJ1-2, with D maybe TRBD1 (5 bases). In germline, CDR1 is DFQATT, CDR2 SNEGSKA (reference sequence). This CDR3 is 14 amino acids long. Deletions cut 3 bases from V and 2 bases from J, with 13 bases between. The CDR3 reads CSARPIRQNYGYTF. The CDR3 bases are TGCAGTGCTAGGCCGATCAGACAGAACTATGGCTACACCTTC.